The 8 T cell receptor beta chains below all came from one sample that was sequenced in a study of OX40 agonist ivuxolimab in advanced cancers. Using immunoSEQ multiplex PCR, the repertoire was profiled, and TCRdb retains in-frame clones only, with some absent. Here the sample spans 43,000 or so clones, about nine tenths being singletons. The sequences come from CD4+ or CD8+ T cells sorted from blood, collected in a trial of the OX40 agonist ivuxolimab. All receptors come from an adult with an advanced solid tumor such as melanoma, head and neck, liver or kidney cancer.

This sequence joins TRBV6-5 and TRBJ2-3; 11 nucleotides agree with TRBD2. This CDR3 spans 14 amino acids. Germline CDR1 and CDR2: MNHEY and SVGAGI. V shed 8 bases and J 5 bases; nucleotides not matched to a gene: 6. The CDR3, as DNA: TGTGCCAGCGGTCCCCTAGCGGGAGGAGATACGCAGTATTTT. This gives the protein CASGPLAGGDTQYF.

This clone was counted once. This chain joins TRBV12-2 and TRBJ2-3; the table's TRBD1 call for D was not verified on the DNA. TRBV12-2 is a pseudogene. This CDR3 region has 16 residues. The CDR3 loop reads CASRLRTGGRWDTQYF. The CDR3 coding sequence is TGTGCAAGTCGCTTAAGGACAGGGGGAAGATGGGATACGCAGTATTTT.

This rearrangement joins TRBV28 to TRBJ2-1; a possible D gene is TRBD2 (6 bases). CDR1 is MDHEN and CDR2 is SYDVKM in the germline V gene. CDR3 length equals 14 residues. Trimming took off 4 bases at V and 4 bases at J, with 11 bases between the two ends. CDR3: CASSSVAAYNEQFF. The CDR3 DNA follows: TGTGCCAGCAGTTCGGTAGCGGCTTACAATGAGCAGTTCTTC.

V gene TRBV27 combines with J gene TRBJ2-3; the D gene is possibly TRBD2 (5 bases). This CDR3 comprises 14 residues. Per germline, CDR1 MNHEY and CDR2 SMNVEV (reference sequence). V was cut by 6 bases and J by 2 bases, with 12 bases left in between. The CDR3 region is CASRLEWSTDTQYF. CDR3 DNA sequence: TGTGCCAGCAGACTAGAATGGTCCACAGATACGCAGTATTTT.

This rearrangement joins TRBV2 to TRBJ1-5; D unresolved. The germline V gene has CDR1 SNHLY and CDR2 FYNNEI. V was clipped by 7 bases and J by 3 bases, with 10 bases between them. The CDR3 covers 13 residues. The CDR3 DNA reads TGTGCCAGCACCCTGACCCCCAATCAGCCCCAGCATTTT. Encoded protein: CASTLTPNQPQHF.

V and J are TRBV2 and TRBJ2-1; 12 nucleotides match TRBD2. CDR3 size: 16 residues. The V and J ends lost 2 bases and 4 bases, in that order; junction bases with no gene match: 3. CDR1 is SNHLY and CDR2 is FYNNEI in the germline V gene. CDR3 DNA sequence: TGTGCCAGCAGTGAAAGAACTAGCGGGAGGTACAATGAGCAGTTCTTC. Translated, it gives CASSERTSGRYNEQFF.

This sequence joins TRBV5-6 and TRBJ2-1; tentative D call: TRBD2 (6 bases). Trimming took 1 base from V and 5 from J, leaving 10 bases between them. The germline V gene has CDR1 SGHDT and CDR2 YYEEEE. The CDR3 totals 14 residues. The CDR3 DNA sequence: TGTGCCAGCAGCTTGATGGGCGGGGACAATGAGCAGTTCTTC. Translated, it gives CASSLMGGDNEQFF.

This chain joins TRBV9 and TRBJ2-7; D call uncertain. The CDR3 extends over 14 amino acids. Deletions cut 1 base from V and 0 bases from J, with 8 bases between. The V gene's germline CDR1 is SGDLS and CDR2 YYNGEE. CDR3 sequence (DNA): TGTGCCAGCAGCGTAAATTTCCTCTCCTACGAGCAGTACTTC. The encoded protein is CASSVNFLSYEQYF.